This T cell receptor beta chain was sequenced for a study of cytomegalovirus exposure and HLA in healthy donors. The PCR was carried out with 60 Vbeta primers and 13 Jbeta primers. Profiling relied on immunoSEQ multiplex PCR, and the TCRdb table lists in-frame clones only, not all of them. The sample contains over 150,000 clones, around 80% of which appear only once. Germline-derived CDR1 and CDR2 are MNHEY and SMNVEV (reference sequence). Trimming pared 8 bases from V and 4 bases from J, leaving 11 bases between. This CDR3 contains 13 residues. Sequencing input: PBMCs. V and J are TRBV27 and TRBJ2-2, with D perhaps matching TRBD2 (5 bases). The receptor comes from a male donor in good health and CMV-seronegative. For the CDR3, the DNA is TGTGCCAGCGGCCTACGGGGCACCGGGGAGCTGTTTTTT. Translated: CASGLRGTGELFF.